The 21 T cell receptor beta chains given below trace back to one sample, sequenced in a study of blood T cell repertoires in COVID-19. TCRdb keeps only in-frame clones here, not all; method: immunoSEQ multiplex PCR. Of roughly 340,000 clones listed, more than 75% are singletons. What was sequenced was peripheral blood. The receptors were gathered from a woman aged 45-65 years with COVID-19, enrolled during active disease.

The V gene is TRBV5-6, the J gene TRBJ1-6; D uncertain. Germline values: CDR1 SGHDT, CDR2 YYEEEE. This CDR3 region has 16 residues. Trimming stripped 1 base from V and 4 bases from J, with 12 bases between. The CDR3 loop reads CASSLFRGLYNSPLHF. CDR3 coding DNA: TGTGCCAGCAGCTTGTTCCGTGGGCTTTATAATTCACCCCTCCACTTT.

The chain couples TRBV9 to TRBJ2-5; D unresolved. Per the germline V gene, CDR1 is SGDLS and CDR2 is YYNGEE. This CDR3 has 13 residues. With 6 bases removed from V and 3 bases from J, the gap between germline ends came to 12 bases. The CDR3 loop is CASTTEAEETQYF. The CDR3 DNA follows: TGTGCCAGCACCACTGAGGCAGAAGAGACCCAGTACTTC.

The genes are TRBV27 and TRBJ2-2; TRBD1 matches at 7 bases. This CDR3 spans 15 amino acids. V trimming: 6 bases; J trimming: 7 bases; junction bases outside the gene matches: 11. The V gene's germline CDR1 is MNHEY and CDR2 SMNVEV (reference sequence). The CDR3 here is CASSPDRVGGGELFF. CDR3 bases: TGTGCCAGCAGCCCAGACAGGGTAGGGGGCGGGGAGCTGTTTTTT.

J is TRBJ2-1 and V is TRBV3-1 (or the pseudogene TRBV3-2), with D perhaps matching TRBD1 (6 bases). The CDR3 loop spans 16 amino acids. V shed 0 bases and J shed 2 bases, with 11 bases lying between them. Germline V gene lookup returns CDR1 LGHDT and CDR2 YNNKEL (reference sequence). Written as DNA, the CDR3 is TGTGCCAGCAGCCAAGAGAACAGGGCCCCCTACAATGAGCAGTTCTTC. It codes for CASSQENRAPYNEQFF.

This rearrangement joins TRBV5-4 to TRBJ2-7; no clear D. The ends were cut back, 3 bases at V and 2 bases at J, with 3 bases in the middle. Looked up from germline, CDR1 is SGHNT and CDR2 is YYREEE (reference sequence). The CDR3 contains 11 residues. The CDR3 sequence is CASSSTYEQYF. CDR3 DNA sequence: TGTGCCAGCAGCTCCACCTACGAGCAGTACTTC. The whole variable domain, remainder taken from reference TRBV5-4 and TRBJ2-7, is ETGVTQSPTHLIKTRGQQVTLRCSSQSGHNTVSWYQQALGQGPQFIFQYYREEENGRGNFPPRFSGLQFPNYSSELNVNALELDDSALYLCASSSTYEQYFGPGTRLTVT.

V gene TRBV12-5 combines with J gene TRBJ2-5, with 7 bases lining up with TRBD1. After removal of 0 bases from V and 1 base from J, the junction contained 2 bases not matched to a gene. This CDR3 is built from 15 residues. Germline CDR1 LGHNT, CDR2 FRNRAP. The CDR3 DNA reads as TGTGCTAGTGGTTTGGTATCAGGGGGCCAAGAGACCCAGTACTTC. The encoded protein is CASGLVSGGQETQYF.

The chain carries TRBV5-4 and TRBJ1-6, with D tentatively TRBD1 (6 bases). With 0 bases removed from V and 10 bases from J, the gap between germline ends came to 14 bases. This CDR3 is 15 amino acids long. CDR1 is SGHNT and CDR2 is YYREEE in the germline V gene (reference sequence). CDR3 region: CASSLETGRKSPLHF. The CDR3 DNA reads TGTGCCAGCAGCTTGGAAACAGGGCGAAAATCACCCCTCCACTTT.

The genes are TRBV5-4 and TRBJ2-1, with 7 positions matching TRBD2. Losses at the gene ends were 0 bases for V and 4 bases for J; bases not matched to a gene: 13. This CDR3 is built from 18 residues. Germline CDR1 and CDR2: SGHNT and YYREEE (reference sequence). The CDR3 sequence: CASSLVGGRGVGYNEQFF. CDR3 DNA: TGTGCCAGCAGCTTGGTCGGCGGGAGAGGGGTTGGTTACAATGAGCAGTTCTTC.

The chain has TRBV10-3 and TRBJ2-1; 9 nucleotides match TRBD1. Looked up from germline, CDR1 is ENHRY and CDR2 is SYGVKD. The CDR3 has 15 amino acids. J was trimmed by 4 bases and V by 3 bases; bases with no gene match: 4. CDR3 coding DNA: TGTGCCATCAGTGAAACAGACAGGGGGTACAATGAGCAGTTCTTC. Translation: CAISETDRGYNEQFF.

DNA of the CDR3: TGCGCCAGCAGCTTGGGGGACAGGGGCTACGAGCAGTACTTC. This encodes CASSLGDRGYEQYF. The rearrangement links TRBV5-1 to TRBJ2-7; 10 bases fit TRBD1. The V segment lost 0 bases and the J segment 3 bases; nucleotides outside the gene matches: 0. The V gene's germline CDR1 is SGHRS and CDR2 YFSETQ. The CDR3 length is 14 residues.

The chain recombines TRBV4-2 with TRBJ2-3, with 10 bases identical to TRBD2. Trimming removed 6 bases from V and 2 bases from J; junction bases left unmatched: 11. CDR1 and CDR2 (germline): LGHNA, YNFKEQ. There are 17 residues in the CDR3. CDR3 residues: CASSPKATSGYTDTQYF. Written as DNA, the CDR3 is TGTGCCAGCAGTCCAAAAGCGACTAGCGGGTACACAGATACGCAGTATTTT.

The chain couples TRBV11-3 to TRBJ2-7; 9 positions match TRBD1. V gave up 5 bases and J gave up 6 bases; unmatched junction bases: 11. This CDR3 is 15 amino acids long. Germline assignment: CDR1 SGHNT and CDR2 YENEEA. Here the CDR3 reads CASSPPGTGRVEQYF. The CDR3 DNA sequence: TGTGCCAGCAGCCCACCCGGGACAGGGAGAGTCGAGCAGTACTTC. Complete variable domain (other parts from reference TRBV11-3 and TRBJ2-7): EAGVVQSPRYKIIEKKQPVAFWCNPISGHNTLYWYLQNLGQGPELLIRYENEEAVDDSQLPKDRFSAERLKGVDSTLKIQPAELGDSAVYLCASSPPGTGRVEQYFGPGTRLTVT.

The chain joins TRBV30 to TRBJ2-3, with 7 bases lining up with TRBD2. Unmatched junction bases numbered 5, after V lost 2 bases and J lost 0 bases. Per the germline V gene, CDR1 is GTSNPN and CDR2 is SVGIG (reference sequence). The CDR3 is 15 residues long. The CDR3 sequence: CAWSRGEGSTDTQYF. CDR3 DNA: TGTGCCTGGAGTCGGGGGGAGGGAAGCACAGATACGCAGTATTTT.

The chain recombines TRBV24-1 with TRBJ1-5; D is unclear. V dropped 2 bases and J dropped 1 base, with 8 bases sitting between them. In germline, CDR1 is KGHDR, CDR2 SFDVKD. CDR3 size: 15 residues. CDR3 sequence: CATSDSVGSNQPQHF. In nucleotides, the CDR3 is TGTGCCACCAGTGATTCTGTGGGCAGCAATCAGCCCCAGCATTTT.

The chain joins TRBV9 to TRBJ2-2, with 10 nucleotides matching TRBD2. The CDR3 spans 17 residues. J lost 3 bases, V lost 0 bases, and 5 bases had no gene match. Germline V gene lookup returns CDR1 SGDLS and CDR2 YYNGEE. DNA of the CDR3: TGTGCCAGCAGCGTAGAGCGGCTAGCGGGAGACACCGGGGAGCTGTTTTTT. Encoded protein: CASSVERLAGDTGELFF.

J is TRBJ1-1 and V is TRBV6-2 or TRBV6-3; 9 bases agree with TRBD1. The CDR3 runs 16 residues. The germline V gene encodes CDR1 MNHEY and CDR2 SVGEGT. V was clipped by 6 bases and J by 4 bases; unmatched bases: 12. The CDR3 sequence is CASSPTPGTGSTEAFF. CDR3 in DNA: TGTGCCAGCAGCCCGACCCCCGGGACAGGGTCCACTGAAGCTTTCTTT.

This sequence joins TRBV5-4 and TRBJ2-5; 13 nucleotides align to TRBD2. The CDR3 consists of 14 residues. Per the germline V gene, CDR1 is SGHNT and CDR2 is YYREEE (reference sequence). The trim removed 4 bases at V and 5 bases at J, leaving 2 bases unmatched. The CDR3 sequence is CASSTSGRDETQYF. The CDR3 DNA reads TGTGCCAGCAGCACTAGCGGGAGGGACGAGACCCAGTACTTC.

The chain links TRBV18 to TRBJ2-3; D gene unclear. CDR1 is KGHSH and CDR2 is LQKENI in the germline V gene. V was shortened by 4 bases and J by 1 base, with 6 bases between the two germline ends. The CDR3 has 13 residues. The CDR3 bases are TGTGCCAGCTCACGCTCAGGCACAGATACGCAGTATTTT. This sequence encodes CASSRSGTDTQYF.

The V and J genes are TRBV5-4 and TRBJ1-1; 7 bases map to TRBD1. This CDR3 comprises 17 residues. The V and J ends lost 0 bases and 5 bases, in that order; junction bases with no gene match: 13. The germline V gene has CDR1 SGHNT and CDR2 YYREEE (reference sequence). DNA for the CDR3: TGTGCCAGCAGCTTGGCGGCAGGGGGACGAAGCGGTACTGAAGCTTTCTTT. Translating gives CASSLAAGGRSGTEAFF.

This clone was picked up one time. The chain couples TRBV3-1 (or the pseudogene TRBV3-2) to TRBJ2-1; 13 nucleotides align to TRBD2. The J segment lost 8 bases and the V segment lost 3 bases, leaving 4 bases of the junction unmatched. CDR3 length equals 15 residues. From germline, CDR1 is LGHDT and CDR2 YNNKEL (reference sequence). CDR3 sequence reads: CASSQRLAGGDEQFF. CDR3 nucleotide sequence: TGTGCCAGCAGCCAGCGACTAGCGGGAGGCGATGAGCAGTTCTTC.

The rearrangement joins TRBV6-5 to TRBJ1-2; unclear D gene. Per the germline V gene, CDR1 is MNHEY and CDR2 is SVGAGI. V lost 6 bases and J lost 1, with 9 bases in between. The CDR3 length is 13 residues. The CDR3 loop reads CASRPTFNYGYTF. CDR3 coding DNA: TGTGCCAGCAGACCGACATTTAACTATGGCTACACCTTC.